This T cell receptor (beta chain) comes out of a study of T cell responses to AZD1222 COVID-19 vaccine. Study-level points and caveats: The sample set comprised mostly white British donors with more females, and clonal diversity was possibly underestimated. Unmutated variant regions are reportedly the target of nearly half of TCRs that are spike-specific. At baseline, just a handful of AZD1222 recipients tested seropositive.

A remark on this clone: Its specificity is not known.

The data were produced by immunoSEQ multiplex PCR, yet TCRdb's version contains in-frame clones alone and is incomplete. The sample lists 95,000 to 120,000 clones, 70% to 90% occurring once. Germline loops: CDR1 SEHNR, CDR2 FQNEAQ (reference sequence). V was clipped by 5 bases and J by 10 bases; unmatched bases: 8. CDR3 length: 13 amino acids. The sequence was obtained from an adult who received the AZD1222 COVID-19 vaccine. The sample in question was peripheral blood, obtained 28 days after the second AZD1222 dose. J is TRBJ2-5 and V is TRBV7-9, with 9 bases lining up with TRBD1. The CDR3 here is CASSPTGGSVQYF. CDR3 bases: TGTGCCAGCAGCCCAACAGGGGGCTCGGTCCAGTACTTC.